Below, one T cell receptor beta chain is given with its context. Its antigen is not known. The sample originates from a study of cytotoxic CD8 clonotypes in ibrutinib-treated CLL. Whole-study context: Responses: some 25 partial, 2 complete; after median roughly 5.5 years, around 14 stayed remitted, approximately twelve progressed. Response samples were taken after a median around eleven months of treatment, range 6 to 36. Study results and caveats: Sample timing was unmatched between remission and later-progressing patients; lymph nodes unstudied. Clonality went higher at ibrutinib response and then dropped back toward baseline at progression.

This CDR3 has 14 residues. V lost 6 bases to trimming and J lost 9 bases; unmatched junction nucleotides: 6. The germline V gene encodes CDR1 ENHRY and CDR2 SYGVKD. TCRdb's copy holds only in-frame clones and misses some; the assay was immunoSEQ multiplex PCR. The sample has some 290,000 clones; more than 65% are singletons. The clonotype comes from a human donor with chronic lymphocytic leukemia. The rearrangement links TRBV10-3 to TRBJ2-1; 12 nucleotides align to TRBD2. This material consisted of PBMCs, taken before ibrutinib treatment. CDR3 DNA: TGTGCCATCAGGCTAGCGGGAGGGCCTGGTGAGCAGTTCTTC. Its translation: CAIRLAGGPGEQFF.